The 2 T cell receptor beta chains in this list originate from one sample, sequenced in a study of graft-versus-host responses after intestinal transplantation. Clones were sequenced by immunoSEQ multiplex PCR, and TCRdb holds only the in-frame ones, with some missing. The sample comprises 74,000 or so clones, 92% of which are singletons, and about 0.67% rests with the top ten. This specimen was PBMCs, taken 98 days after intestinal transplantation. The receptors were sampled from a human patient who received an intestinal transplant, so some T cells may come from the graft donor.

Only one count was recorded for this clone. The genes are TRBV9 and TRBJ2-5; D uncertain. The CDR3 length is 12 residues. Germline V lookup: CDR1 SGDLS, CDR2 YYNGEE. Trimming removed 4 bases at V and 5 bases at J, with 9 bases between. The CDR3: CASSRIGETQYF. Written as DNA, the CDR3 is TGTGCCAGCAGCCGGATCGGTGAGACCCAGTACTTC.

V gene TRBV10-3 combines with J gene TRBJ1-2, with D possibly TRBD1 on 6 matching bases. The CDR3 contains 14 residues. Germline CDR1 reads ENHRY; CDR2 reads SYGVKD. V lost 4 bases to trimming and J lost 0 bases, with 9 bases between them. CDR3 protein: CAISVTGSNYGYTF. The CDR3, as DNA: TGTGCCATCAGTGTTACAGGGTCTAACTATGGCTACACCTTC.